This TCR beta chain was documented in a study of cytomegalovirus exposure and HLA in healthy donors. Trimming took 6 bases from V and 2 from J, leaving 8 bases between them. The CDR3 runs to 13 residues. The V gene's germline CDR1 is LNHDA and CDR2 SQIVND (reference sequence). Primers included in the PCR were 60 Vbeta and 13 Jbeta primers. Clones were sequenced by immunoSEQ multiplex PCR, and TCRdb holds only the in-frame ones, with some missing. Among over 150,000 clones, roughly 80% were seen once, and the ten largest hold 1.9%. The J gene is TRBJ1-5, the V gene TRBV19; weak D call: TRBD1 (6 bases). The sample comprised PBMCs. This sequence originates from a human donor in good health. The CDR3 sequence is CASSRQGNQPQHF. The DNA of the CDR3 is TGTGCCAGTAGCAGACAGGGCAATCAGCCCCAGCATTTT. The full variable domain, completed using reference TRBV19 and TRBJ1-5, is DGGITQSPKYLFRKEGQNVTLSCEQNLNHDAMYWYRQDPGQGLRLIYYSQIVNDFQKGDIAEGYSVSREKKESFPLTVTSAQKNPTAFYLCASSRQGNQPQHFGDGTRLSIL.